The 28 T cell receptor beta chains in this list originate from one sample, sequenced in a study of blood T cell repertoires in COVID-19. Here immunoSEQ multiplex PCR was the method, and the copy in TCRdb shows in-frame clones only, minus some. This table holds 180,000 or so clones, more than 70% found once. The sample taken for sequencing was PBMCs or T cells enriched from blood (not recorded which). These receptor sequences come from a man aged 35 to 55 with acute COVID-19.

The CDR3, as DNA: TGTGCCAGCAGCTTGGGAGGGACAGGGGATAGCTCTGGGGCCAACGTCCTGACTTTC. Its protein is CASSLGGTGDSSGANVLTF. The V call is TRBV5-4, the J call TRBJ2-6, with 10 bases fitting TRBD1. The CDR3 covers 19 residues. V dropped 0 bases and J dropped 0; count of bases not matched to a gene: 6. From germline, CDR1 is SGHNT and CDR2 YYREEE (reference sequence).

The rearrangement uses TRBV24-1 and TRBJ2-3; no clear D. In germline, CDR1 is KGHDR, CDR2 SFDVKD. The CDR3 runs to 16 residues. Trimming left V 3 bases short and J 2 bases short, with 14 bases between. CDR3 amino acids: CATSDRLYPATDTQYF. The CDR3 region has the DNA TGTGCCACCAGTGATCGGTTGTACCCTGCCACAGATACGCAGTATTTT.

This chain links TRBV9 with TRBJ2-7, with 11 bases aligning to TRBD1. Germline V gene data show CDR1 as SGDLS and CDR2 as YYNGEE. The CDR3 length is 14 residues. V lost 5 bases, J lost 9 bases, and 10 bases stayed unmatched. CDR3 DNA sequence: TGTGCCAGCAGTTCTACCGGGACAGGGGGGTGGCAGTACTTC. Protein product: CASSSTGTGGWQYF.

J is TRBJ1-1 and V is TRBV5-1, with 7 bases lining up with TRBD1. This CDR3 has 14 amino acids. Unmatched junction bases numbered 4, after V lost 2 bases and J lost 3 bases. Germline lookup yields CDR1 SGHRS and CDR2 YFSETQ. The CDR3 DNA sequence: TGCGCCAGCAGCTTACAGGGGTCAGACACTGAAGCTTTCTTT. It translates to CASSLQGSDTEAFF.

The chain employs TRBV6-5 and TRBJ2-1; TRBD2 agrees at 7 bases. With V trimmed by 2 bases and J by 4 bases, 5 bases remained unmatched. CDR3 size: 15 residues. CDR1 is MNHEY, CDR2 SVGAGI, per germline. CDR3 region: CASSYAGEKYNEQFF. Here the CDR3 DNA reads TGTGCCAGCAGTTACGCGGGAGAGAAGTACAATGAGCAGTTCTTC.

The table lists this clone with a few counts. The gene calls are TRBV28 and TRBJ2-2, with 9 bases identical to TRBD1. The CDR3 covers 15 residues. The V gene end was trimmed by 2 bases and the J gene end by 3 bases; junction bases not matched to a gene: 1. Germline CDR1 is MDHEN and CDR2 is SYDVKM. DNA of the CDR3: TGTGCCAGCAGTTTAGGGGACAGGGACACCGGGGAGCTGTTTTTT. Translating it yields CASSLGDRDTGELFF.

This clone occurred once. The V call is TRBV7-3, the J call TRBJ2-3; TRBD2 matches at 9 bases. J lost 6 bases, V lost 2 bases, and 3 bases had no gene match. This CDR3 is built from 14 residues. The germline V gene has CDR1 SGHTA and CDR2 FQGTGA. CDR3 residues: CASSLVAGEDTQYF. CDR3 bases: TGTGCCAGCAGCTTAGTAGCGGGAGAGGATACGCAGTATTTT.

The J gene is TRBJ1-1, the V gene TRBV11-2, with a tentative D call TRBD1 (5 bases). The CDR3 covers 16 residues. Germline-derived CDR1 and CDR2 are SGHAT and FQNNGV. V was trimmed by 1 base and J by 3 bases, leaving 15 bases between them. The CDR3 coding sequence is TGTGCCAGCAGCTTAGGGAGGGGCTCGGGGTACACTGAAGCTTTCTTT. Translated, it gives CASSLGRGSGYTEAFF.

This rearrangement joins TRBV4-3 to TRBJ1-1; D is unclear. The CDR3 loop spans 13 amino acids. Germline-derived CDR1 and CDR2 are LGHNA and YSLEER. The V gene lost 4 bases and the J gene lost 1 base, with 7 bases spanning the gap. The CDR3 protein is CASSPRRNTEAFF. The DNA of the CDR3 is TGCGCCAGCAGCCCCCGGAGGAACACTGAAGCTTTCTTT.

The chain joins TRBV7-8 to TRBJ2-3, with a possible D match to TRBD2 (6 bases). V was cut by 8 bases and J by 3 bases, with 18 bases left in between. Per the germline V gene, CDR1 is SGHVS and CDR2 is FQNEAQ. The CDR3 extends over 15 amino acids. CDR3 in DNA: TGTGCCAGCTCCTCCACTGAGCGGGTGACAGATACGCAGTATTTT. Residues: CASSSTERVTDTQYF.

CDR3 in amino acids: CASSQSLLASRNEQFF. CDR3 DNA sequence: TGTGCCAGCAGCCAGTCCTTGCTAGCGTCTCGGAATGAGCAGTTCTTC. This chain connects TRBV3-1 (or the pseudogene TRBV3-2) to TRBJ2-1; D might be TRBD2 (6 bases). The CDR3 covers 16 residues. The germline V and J ends were trimmed by 3 bases and 7 bases, with 19 bases remaining between them. Germline values: CDR1 LGHDT, CDR2 YNNKEL (reference sequence).

The V and J genes are TRBV7-2 and TRBJ1-6, with a weak D call TRBD1 (5 bases). The CDR3 is 14 amino acids. The V gene lost 4 bases and the J gene lost 9 bases, with 13 bases spanning the gap. Looked up from germline, CDR1 is SGHTA and CDR2 is FQGNSA. In DNA, the CDR3 is TGTGCCAGCAGCTCGACAGTAGACGGTTCACCCCTCCACTTT. The encoded protein is CASSSTVDGSPLHF.

This clone was counted a single time. The V and J genes are TRBV19 and TRBJ2-5, with a possible D match to TRBD1 (6 bases). V was shortened by 9 bases and J by 1 base, with 9 bases between the two germline ends. The CDR3 is 12 amino acids. Germline CDR1 is LNHDA and CDR2 is SQIVND (reference sequence). The CDR3 reads CASGDTQETQYF. CDR3 bases: TGTGCCAGCGGGGACACCCAAGAGACCCAGTACTTC. Drawing the rest from reference TRBV19 and TRBJ2-5, the complete variable domain is DGGITQSPKYLFRKEGQNVTLSCEQNLNHDAMYWYRQDPGQGLRLIYYSQIVNDFQKGDIAEGYSVSREKKESFPLTVTSAQKNPTAFYLCASGDTQETQYFGPGTRLLVL.

Concerning this clone itself: The sample holds other DNA sequences that translate to the same CDR3. The chain is built from TRBV7-9 and TRBJ2-5, with TRBD2 identical over 8 bases. Germline trimming cut 3 bases from V and 3 bases from J; bases unmatched to any gene: 6. The CDR3 covers 15 residues. Germline CDR1 SEHNR, CDR2 FQNEAQ (reference sequence). The CDR3 sequence: CASSFPTSGEETQYF. CDR3 in DNA: TGTGCCAGCAGCTTCCCCACTAGCGGAGAAGAGACCCAGTACTTC.

This clone was found a few times. The germline gene is not matched at one end of the junction; a read error may be the cause. The gene calls are TRBV6-5 and TRBJ2-5, with a possible D match to TRBD1 (5 bases). Germline V lookup: CDR1 MNHEY, CDR2 SVGAGI. CDR3 length equals 14 residues. CDR3 sequence: CASRYSQGRETQYF. Written as DNA, the CDR3 is TGTGCCAGCAGATACTCCCAGGGTCGGGAGACCCAGTACTTC.

This clone occurred a few times. This chain connects TRBV18 to TRBJ2-5; no reliable D call. The V gene lost 0 bases and the J gene lost 4 bases, with 9 bases spanning the gap. CDR1 is KGHSH, CDR2 LQKENI, per germline. CDR3 length: 14 amino acids. CDR3 nucleotide sequence: TGTGCCAGCTCACCACCGAGAGGCGCAGAGACCCAGTACTTC. Amino acid sequence: CASSPPRGAETQYF.

This sequence joins TRBV29-1 and TRBJ1-2; D is unclear. The CDR3 is 15 amino acids. Germline V gene data show CDR1 as SQVTM and CDR2 as ANQGSEA. V was clipped by 6 bases and J by 0 bases, with 17 bases between them. CDR3 amino acids: CSVVWATEANYGYTF. The CDR3 DNA reads TGCAGCGTGGTTTGGGCTACTGAAGCTAACTATGGCTACACCTTC.

A note on this clone: This same CDR3 is encoded by further DNA sequences in the sample. J is TRBJ2-3 and V is TRBV29-1; TRBD2 aligns across 12 bases. The trim removed 3 bases at V and 3 bases at J, leaving 1 base unmatched. This CDR3 region has 14 residues. Germline-derived CDR1 and CDR2 are SQVTM and ANQGSEA. CDR3 protein: CSVETSGSTDTQYF. In nucleotides, the CDR3 is TGCAGCGTTGAGACTAGCGGGAGTACAGATACGCAGTATTTT.

The rearrangement links TRBV18 to TRBJ1-2; D gene uncertain. Per the germline V gene, CDR1 is KGHSH and CDR2 is LQKENI. The CDR3 is 14 residues long. Trimming left V 1 base short and J 3 bases short, with 9 bases between. The CDR3 loop is CASSPLRTDYGYTF. CDR3 in DNA: TGTGCCAGCTCACCACTCAGAACAGACTATGGCTACACCTTC.

This clone was recorded a few times. V usage is TRBV30 and J usage is TRBJ2-7; 7 nucleotides align to TRBD2. V dropped 0 bases and J dropped 3; count of bases not matched to a gene: 5. The CDR3 spans 14 residues. Germline-derived CDR1 and CDR2 are GTSNPN and SVGIG (reference sequence). The CDR3 DNA reads TGTGCCTGGAGTGTACATGGGACTATCTACGAGCAGTACTTC. Translation: CAWSVHGTIYEQYF.

This clone came up a few times. The CDR3 DNA is TGTGCCAGCAGCCGAGGACTCAGGTTTGGCTACACCTTC. It codes for CASSRGLRFGYTF. The chain employs TRBV3-1 (or the pseudogene TRBV3-2) and TRBJ1-2; D remains ambiguous. Trimming took 4 bases from V and 7 from J, leaving 13 bases between them. Germline loops: CDR1 LGHDT, CDR2 YNNKEL (reference sequence). The CDR3 runs 13 residues.

This chain uses TRBV6-4 with TRBJ2-2, with 7 bases identical to TRBD1. The V and J ends lost 4 bases and 7 bases, in that order; junction bases with no gene match: 6. Germline V gene lookup returns CDR1 MRHNA and CDR2 SNTAGT. CDR3 size: 14 residues. CDR3 DNA sequence: TGTGCCAGCAGTGCAGTCCAGGGGGTCGGGGAGCTGTTTTTT. It yields the protein CASSAVQGVGELFF.

The rearrangement uses TRBV6-2 or TRBV6-3 and TRBJ2-7; 8 bases are shared with TRBD2. The CDR3 contains 14 residues. The ends lost 5 bases at V and 0 bases at J; junction bases unmatched: 3. Per the germline V gene, CDR1 is MNHEY and CDR2 is SVGEGT. The CDR3 loop reads CASSGAGGSYEQYF. CDR3 sequence (DNA): TGTGCCAGCAGTGGGGCGGGAGGCTCCTACGAGCAGTACTTC.

The V and J genes are TRBV18 and TRBJ1-2; D is unclear. The CDR3 is 16 residues long. The V gene's germline CDR1 is KGHSH and CDR2 LQKENI. Trimming shortened V by 1 base and J by 3 bases, and 15 bases separated the two germline ends. The CDR3 reads CASSPLEGVDDYGYTF. Written as DNA, the CDR3 is TGTGCCAGCTCACCACTTGAGGGCGTCGATGACTATGGCTACACCTTC. The variable domain in full, with the rest retrieved from reference TRBV18 and TRBJ1-2, is NAGVMQNPRHLVRRRGQEARLRCSPMKGHSHVYWYRQLPEEGLKFMVYLQKENIIDESGMPKERFSAEFPKEGPSILRIQQVVRGDSAAYFCASSPLEGVDDYGYTFGSGTRLTVV.

The J gene is TRBJ2-1, the V gene TRBV27; possibly TRBD2 for D (5 bases). V lost 6 bases and J 1 base, leaving 10 bases between the germline ends. The CDR3 extends over 14 amino acids. Germline V gene lookup returns CDR1 MNHEY and CDR2 SMNVEV (reference sequence). CDR3 protein: CASRDRDSYNEQFF. The CDR3 DNA reads TGTGCCAGCAGGGACCGGGATTCCTACAATGAGCAGTTCTTC.

The genes are TRBV7-2 and TRBJ2-1; 15 nucleotides match TRBD2. From germline, CDR1 is SGHTA and CDR2 FQGNSA. The CDR3 runs to 17 residues. J gave up 7 bases and V 4 bases, and 8 bases lay outside the gene matches. The CDR3 nucleotides are TGTGCCAGCAGCTCGGGACTAGCGGGAGGTCGGGGGAATGAGCAGTTCTTC. Its protein product is CASSSGLAGGRGNEQFF. Full variable domain (rest looked up from reference TRBV7-2 and TRBJ2-1): GAGVSQSPSNKVTEKGKDVELRCDPISGHTALYWYRQSLGQGLEFLIYFQGNSAPDKSGLPSDRFSAERTGGSVSTLTIQRTQQEDSAVYLCASSSGLAGGRGNEQFFGPGTRLTVL.

This clone was picked up a small number of times. This chain uses TRBV10-3 with TRBJ1-4, with D maybe TRBD1 (6 bases). Trimming shortened V by 6 bases and J by 7 bases, and 12 bases separated the two germline ends. The CDR3 spans 13 residues. In germline, CDR1 is ENHRY, CDR2 SYGVKD. CDR3 sequence: CAIRRDTLEKLFF. In DNA form, the CDR3 reads TGTGCCATCAGAAGGGACACGCTTGAAAAACTGTTTTTT.

The chain is built from TRBV9 and TRBJ2-1; tentative D call: TRBD1 (6 bases). With 2 bases removed from V and 10 bases from J, the gap between germline ends came to 10 bases. The CDR3 extends over 12 amino acids. CDR1 is SGDLS and CDR2 is YYNGEE in the germline V gene. In nucleotides, the CDR3 is TGTGCCAGCAGCGTCGGACAGAACGAGCAGTTCTTC. Protein sequence: CASSVGQNEQFF. The variable domain in full, with the rest retrieved from reference TRBV9 and TRBJ2-1, is DSGVTQTPKHLITATGQRVTLRCSPRSGDLSVYWYQQSLDQGLQFLIQYYNGEERAKGNILERFSAQQFPDLHSELNLSSLELGDSALYFCASSVGQNEQFFGPGTRLTVL.